These 10 T cell receptor beta chains were all obtained from the same sample, sequenced in a study of CD8 T cells in Susac syndrome. Reverse transcription of about 0.5 to 1 ug RNA was carried out with random hexamers. In TCRdb, the immunoSEQ multiplex PCR reads were re-called with MiXCR into one record per CDR3 protein. This sample carries fewer than 350,000 distinct CDR3 sequences, about 91% of them seen once, and the ten largest clones take 0.065%. Sequencing was carried out using CD4+ T cells from PBMCs. These TCRs come from a human donor with multiple sclerosis.

The CDR3: CASSLKGATEAFF. The CDR3 DNA sequence: TGCGCCAGCTCATTAAAGGGGGCAACTGAAGCTTTCTTT. The genes are TRBV5-1 and TRBJ1-1; 7 nucleotides align to TRBD1. This CDR3 is 13 amino acids long. The V segment lost 7 bases and the J segment 5 bases; nucleotides outside the gene matches: 8. The germline gives CDR1 SGHRS, CDR2 YFSETQ.

CDR3 DNA sequence: TGCGCCAGCAGCCCCCAGAGGGAAGCGGGAAACATTCAGTACTTC. It specifies CASSPQREAGNIQYF. V and J are TRBV4-3 and TRBJ2-4, with D possibly matching TRBD2 (6 bases). V was shortened by 4 bases and J by 6 bases, with 16 bases between the two germline ends. Germline V gene sequence: CDR1 LGHNA, CDR2 YSLEER. The length of the CDR3 is 15 residues.

Written as DNA, the CDR3 is TGCGCCAGCAGCCCAGAGCTAGCGGGAGGGGGAAACATTCAGTACTTC. It is translated as CASSPELAGGGNIQYF. The chain has TRBV5-1 and TRBJ2-4, with TRBD2 identical over 12 bases. There are 16 residues in the CDR3. CDR1 SGHRS and CDR2 YFSETQ come from the germline V gene. V dropped 4 bases and J dropped 6; count of bases not matched to a gene: 8.

The chain employs TRBV7-9 and TRBJ2-2; D not certain. The CDR3 extends over 15 amino acids. CDR1 SEHNR and CDR2 FQNEAQ come from the germline V gene (reference sequence). V dropped 6 bases and J dropped 0 bases, with 11 bases sitting between them. This CDR3 is CASRDLHSNTGELFF. For the CDR3, the DNA is TGTGCCAGCAGGGATCTCCACTCGAACACCGGGGAGCTGTTTTTT.

V usage is TRBV29-1 and J usage is TRBJ2-2, with D perhaps being TRBD1 or TRBD2 (5 bases each). This CDR3 comprises 13 residues. V shed 4 bases and J shed 6 bases, with 12 bases lying between them. Germline assignment: CDR1 SQVTM and CDR2 ANQGSEA. CDR3: CSVVVVGAGELFF. The DNA for the CDR3 is TGCAGCGTTGTCGTTGTGGGGGCCGGGGAGCTGTTTTTT.

The gene calls are TRBV6-1 and TRBJ1-1; 7 bases agree with TRBD1. This CDR3 has 13 residues. Looked up from germline, CDR1 is MNHNS and CDR2 is SASEGT. V was clipped by 8 bases and J by 5 bases; unmatched bases: 8. The CDR3 DNA follows: TGTGCCAGCGACAGACAGGGTAAGACTGAAGCTTTCTTT. This gives the protein CASDRQGKTEAFF.

The chain is built from TRBV20-1 and TRBJ2-5, with D possibly matching TRBD1 (7 bases). Deletions cut 3 bases from V and 5 bases from J, with 13 bases between. The CDR3 is made up of 13 amino acids. CDR1 and CDR2 (germline): DFQATT, SNEGSKA (reference sequence). The CDR3 nucleotides are TGCAGTGCTAGCGGCTCAGGGGGGGAGACCCAGTACTTC. It codes for CSASGSGGETQYF.

The V gene is TRBV7-2, the J gene TRBJ1-1; D may be TRBD1 (6 bases). V lost 2 bases to trimming and J lost 1 base, with 8 bases between them. CDR1 is SGHTA, CDR2 FQGNSA, per germline. This CDR3 region has 14 residues. CDR3 region: CASSLRGQNTEAFF. CDR3 nucleotide sequence: TGTGCCAGCAGCTTAAGGGGACAGAACACTGAAGCTTTCTTT. Full variable domain (rest looked up from reference TRBV7-2 and TRBJ1-1): GAGVSQSPSNKVTEKGKDVELRCDPISGHTALYWYRQSLGQGLEFLIYFQGNSAPDKSGLPSDRFSAERTGGSVSTLTIQRTQQEDSAVYLCASSLRGQNTEAFFGQGTRLTVV.

The rearrangement joins TRBV20-1 to TRBJ2-7, with D maybe TRBD1 (5 bases). Germline assignment: CDR1 DFQATT and CDR2 SNEGSKA (reference sequence). V dropped 7 bases and J dropped 2 bases, with 30 bases sitting between them. The CDR3 consists of 18 residues. The chain's CDR3 is CSGSTTLLGDSRTYEQYF. The CDR3 DNA follows: TGCAGTGGCTCGACGACCTTACTCGGCGACAGCCGAACCTACGAGCAGTACTTC.

The rearrangement uses TRBV30 and TRBJ2-2; weak D call: TRBD1 (5 bases). Germline V gene sequence: CDR1 GTSNPN, CDR2 SVGIG (reference sequence). V was trimmed by 4 bases and J by 6 bases, leaving 24 bases between them. CDR3 length: 17 residues. The CDR3 protein is CAWKSRWEQENAGELFF. DNA of the CDR3: TGTGCCTGGAAGTCAAGATGGGAACAGGAAAACGCCGGGGAGCTGTTTTTT.